A single sample is the source of the 10 T cell receptor beta chains below, sequenced in a study of read filtering for tumor transcriptome and immune sequencing. This library used roughly 0.4 ug RNA and molecular barcoded adaptors spanning alpha/delta and beta/gamma chains. TCRdb re-derived calls from the reads in MiXCR, one entry per CDR3 protein. The sample consists of fewer than 90,000 distinct CDR3 sequences, roughly an eighth of them appearing once. Sequenced sample: a population of CD138-negative cells sorted from bone marrow. The source is a donor aged 40 or over with multiple myeloma.

This clonotype showed up just a few times. The chain employs TRBV5-1 and TRBJ1-4; 9 bases align to TRBD1. Germline V gives CDR1 SGHRS, CDR2 YFSETQ. The length of the CDR3 is 14 residues. With 4 bases clipped from V and 7 bases from J, the junction kept 5 bases outside the gene matches. Here the CDR3 reads CASSMGQGSEKLFF. In DNA form, the CDR3 reads TGCGCCAGCAGCATGGGACAGGGCTCTGAAAAACTGTTTTTT.

This clonotype occurred many times. The chain uses TRBV13 and TRBJ2-1, with D perhaps TRBD2 (5 bases). CDR1 is PRHDT and CDR2 is FYEKMQ in the germline V gene (reference sequence). This CDR3 region has 13 residues. Deletions cut 5 bases from V and 7 bases from J, with 12 bases between. The CDR3 sequence is CASSHLRGNEQFF. In nucleotides, the CDR3 is TGTGCCAGCAGCCATCTTCGGGGTAATGAGCAGTTCTTC.

In its sample, this clonotype was seen many times. This sequence joins TRBV12-3 or TRBV12-4 and TRBJ1-5; possibly TRBD1 for D (5 bases). Trimming cost V 4 bases and J 2 bases, with 15 bases left between them. This CDR3 spans 16 amino acids. The CDR3 is CASSSPQEFGNQPQHF. The DNA of the CDR3 is TGTGCCAGCAGTTCCCCACAGGAATTCGGCAATCAGCCCCAGCATTTT.

This clonotype was detected ten times or more. This chain connects TRBV20-1 to TRBJ2-5, with TRBD1 as a possible D gene (6 bases). The V and J ends lost 1 base and 5 bases respectively, with 11 bases between them. The CDR3 runs 13 residues. Germline CDR1 reads DFQATT; CDR2 reads SNEGSKA (reference sequence). The CDR3 coding sequence is TGCAGTGCTAGAGGGCAGGGGCTGGAGACCCAGTACTTC. This sequence encodes CSARGQGLETQYF.

With regard to this clonotype: A read error may be the cause here, since a much bigger clone is one base away. The chain carries TRBV7-2 and TRBJ2-2; D is ambiguous. CDR1 is SGHTA and CDR2 is FQGNSA in the germline V gene. This CDR3 region has 12 residues. V was clipped by 4 bases and J by 6 bases, with 6 bases between them. CDR3 in DNA: TGTGCCAGCAGCTCCCAGGCCGGGGAGCTGTTTTTT. As protein: CASSSQAGELFF. Using reference TRBV7-2 and TRBJ2-2 for the parts outside the CDR3, the full variable domain is GAGVSQSPSNKVTEKGKDVELRCDPISGHTALYWYRQSLGQGLEFLIYFQGNSAPDKSGLPSDRFSAERTGGSVSTLTIQRTQQEDSAVYLCASSSQAGELFFGEGSRLTVL.

This clonotype was detected many times. The chain couples TRBV5-1 to TRBJ1-1; TRBD1 aligns across 8 bases. Germline loops: CDR1 SGHRS, CDR2 YFSETQ. The ends lost 0 bases at V and 11 bases at J; junction bases unmatched: 9. The CDR3 has 14 residues. CDR3 sequence reads: CASSLALTGGDAFF. The CDR3 DNA reads TGCGCCAGCAGCTTGGCGTTAACAGGGGGTGATGCTTTCTTT.

There are many counts of this clonotype. The genes are TRBV20-1 and TRBJ2-1, with TRBD2 identical over 7 bases. Germline lookup yields CDR1 DFQATT and CDR2 SNEGSKA (reference sequence). This CDR3 comprises 14 residues. The DNA of the CDR3 is TGCAGCACACGGGGGGATCGGTCCTACAATGAGCAGTTCTTC. It is translated as CSTRGDRSYNEQFF.

Many counts were recorded for this clonotype. This sequence joins TRBV29-1 and TRBJ2-1; D is possibly TRBD1 (6 bases). Trimming cost V 5 bases and J 6 bases, with 17 bases left between them. Germline CDR1 reads SQVTM; CDR2 reads ANQGSEA. This CDR3 has 14 residues. CDR3 in DNA: TGCAGCGTTAAAACCGGCCACAGGGTCAATGAGCAGTTCTTC. The encoded protein is CSVKTGHRVNEQFF.

This chain uses TRBV24-1 with TRBJ1-2; the D gene is possibly TRBD1 (5 bases). The ends were cut back, 5 bases at V and 8 bases at J, with 14 bases in the middle. The germline CDR1 and CDR2 sequences are KGHDR and SFDVKD. The length of the CDR3 is 13 residues. The CDR3 spells CATSAPGRGGYTF. In DNA, the CDR3 is TGTGCCACCAGTGCTCCGGGACGGGGGGGCTACACCTTC.

This clonotype was counted many times. The rearrangement links TRBV5-1 to TRBJ2-1; D possibly corresponds to TRBD1 (5 bases). Germline V gene data show CDR1 as SGHRS and CDR2 as YFSETQ. Trimming removed 3 bases from V and 5 bases from J, with 15 bases in between. The CDR3 spans 15 residues. CDR3 in DNA: TGCGCCAGCAGCTCGGTAGGGGTAAAGAACAATGAGCAGTTCTTC. Its translation is CASSSVGVKNNEQFF.